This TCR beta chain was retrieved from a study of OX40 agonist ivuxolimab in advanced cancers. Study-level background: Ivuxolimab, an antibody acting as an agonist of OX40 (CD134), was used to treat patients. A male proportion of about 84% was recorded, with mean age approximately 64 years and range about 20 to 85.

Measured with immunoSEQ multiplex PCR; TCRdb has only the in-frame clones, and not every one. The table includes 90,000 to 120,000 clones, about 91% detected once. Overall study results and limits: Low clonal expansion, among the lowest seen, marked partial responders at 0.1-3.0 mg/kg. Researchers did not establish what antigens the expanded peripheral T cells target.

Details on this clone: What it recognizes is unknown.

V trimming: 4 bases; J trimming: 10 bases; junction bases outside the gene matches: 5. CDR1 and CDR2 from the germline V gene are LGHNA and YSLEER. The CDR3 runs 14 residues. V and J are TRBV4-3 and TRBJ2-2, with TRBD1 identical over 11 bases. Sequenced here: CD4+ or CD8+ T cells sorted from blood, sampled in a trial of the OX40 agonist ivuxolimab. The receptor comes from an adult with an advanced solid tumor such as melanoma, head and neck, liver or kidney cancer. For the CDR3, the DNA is TGCGCCAGCAGCCTTCGGACAGGGGGCGAGGAGCTGTTTTTT. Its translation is CASSLRTGGEELFF.